This T cell receptor (beta chain) was sequenced during a study of OX40 agonist ivuxolimab in advanced cancers. The V end lost 1 base, the J end lost 0 bases, and 15 bases lay between the germline ends. The CDR3 contains 17 residues. Germline V gene lookup returns CDR1 LNHDA and CDR2 SQIVND (reference sequence). TCRdb's copy holds only in-frame clones and misses some; the assay was immunoSEQ multiplex PCR. The table includes 80,000 to 130,000 clones, less than 95% detected once. Sequenced material: CD4+ or CD8+ T cells sorted from blood, taken in a trial of the OX40 agonist ivuxolimab. This TCR derives from an adult with an advanced solid tumor such as melanoma, head and neck, liver or kidney cancer. The rearrangement uses TRBV19 and TRBJ1-2; D ambiguous. The CDR3 bases are TGTGCCAGTAGTATAGGGGCGGCAGGACGAGCTAACTATGGCTACACCTTC. Residues: CASSIGAAGRANYGYTF.